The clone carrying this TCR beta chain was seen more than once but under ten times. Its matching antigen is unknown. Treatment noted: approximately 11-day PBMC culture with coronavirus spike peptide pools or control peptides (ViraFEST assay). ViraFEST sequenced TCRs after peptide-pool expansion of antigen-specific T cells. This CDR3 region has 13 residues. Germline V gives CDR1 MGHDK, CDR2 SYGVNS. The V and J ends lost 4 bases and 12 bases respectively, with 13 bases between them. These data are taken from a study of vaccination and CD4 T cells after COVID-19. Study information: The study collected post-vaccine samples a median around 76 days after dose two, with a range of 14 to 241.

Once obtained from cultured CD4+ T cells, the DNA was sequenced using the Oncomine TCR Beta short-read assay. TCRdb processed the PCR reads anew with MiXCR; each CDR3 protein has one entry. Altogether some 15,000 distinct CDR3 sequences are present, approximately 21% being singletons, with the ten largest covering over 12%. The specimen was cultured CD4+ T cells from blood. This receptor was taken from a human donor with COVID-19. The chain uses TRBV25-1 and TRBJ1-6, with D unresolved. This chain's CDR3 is CASSARTWEPLHF. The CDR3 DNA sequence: TGTGCCAGCAGTGCCAGGACTTGGGAACCCCTCCACTTT.